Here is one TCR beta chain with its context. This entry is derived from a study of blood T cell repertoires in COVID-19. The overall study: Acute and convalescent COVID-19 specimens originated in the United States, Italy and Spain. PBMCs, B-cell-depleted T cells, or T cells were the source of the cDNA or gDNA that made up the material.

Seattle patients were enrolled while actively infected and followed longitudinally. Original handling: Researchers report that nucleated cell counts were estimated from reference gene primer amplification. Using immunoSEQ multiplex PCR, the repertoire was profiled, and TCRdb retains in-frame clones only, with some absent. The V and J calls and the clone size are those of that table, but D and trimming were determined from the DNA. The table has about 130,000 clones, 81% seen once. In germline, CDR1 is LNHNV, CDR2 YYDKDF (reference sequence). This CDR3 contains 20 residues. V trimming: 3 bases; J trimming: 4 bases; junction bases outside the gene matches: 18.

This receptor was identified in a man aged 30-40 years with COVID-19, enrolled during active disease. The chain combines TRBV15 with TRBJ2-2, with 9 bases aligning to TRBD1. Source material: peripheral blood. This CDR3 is CATSSFAADTGGAGTGELFF. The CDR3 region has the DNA TGTGCCACCAGCAGTTTTGCCGCTGACACAGGGGGCGCGGGCACCGGGGAGCTGTTTTTT. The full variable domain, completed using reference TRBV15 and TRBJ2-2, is DAMVIQNPRYQVTQFGKPVTLSCSQTLNHNVMYWYQQKSSQAPKLLFHYYDKDFNNEADTPDNFQSRRPNTSFCFLDIRSPGLGDTAMYLCATSSFAADTGGAGTGELFFGEGSRLTVL.